Described below is a single T cell receptor (beta chain) sequence and its context. Given a much more abundant clone one base away, this may be a read error. The data originate from a study of T-cell reconstitution after alpha-beta-depleted transplantation in children. V was clipped by 1 base and J by 4 bases; unmatched bases: 8. This CDR3 has 17 amino acids. Germline V gene lookup returns CDR1 LGHDT and CDR2 YNNKEL (reference sequence). Researchers prepared the TCRbeta library using unique molecular identifiers, the study reports. TCRdb ran MiXCR on the PCR reads and lists one entry per CDR3 protein. The table has 200,000 to 250,000 distinct CDR3 sequences, approximately 9% seen once.

The clonotype was recovered from a human donor who donated a stem cell graft to a child with acute lymphoblastic leukemia. The rearrangement links TRBV3-1 to TRBJ2-2, with TRBD2 identical over 8 bases. Sequencing was performed on PBMCs from the stem cell graft donor, taken from the stem cell graft. Here the CDR3 reads CASSQAKSGGRTGELFF. The CDR3 nucleotides read TGTGCCAGCAGCCAAGCTAAAAGCGGGGGTCGCACCGGGGAGCTGTTTTTT.